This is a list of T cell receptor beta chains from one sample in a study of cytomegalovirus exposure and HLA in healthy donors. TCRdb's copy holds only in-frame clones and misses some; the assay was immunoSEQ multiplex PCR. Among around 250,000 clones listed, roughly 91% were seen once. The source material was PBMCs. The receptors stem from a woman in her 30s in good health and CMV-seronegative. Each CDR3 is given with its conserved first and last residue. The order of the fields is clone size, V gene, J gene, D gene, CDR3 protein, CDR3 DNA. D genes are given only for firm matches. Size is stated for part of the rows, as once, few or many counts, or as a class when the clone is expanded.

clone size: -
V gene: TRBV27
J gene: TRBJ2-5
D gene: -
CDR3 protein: CASSLSGGQETQYF
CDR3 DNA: TGTGCCAGCAGTTTATCGGGGGGACAAGAGACCCAGTACTTC

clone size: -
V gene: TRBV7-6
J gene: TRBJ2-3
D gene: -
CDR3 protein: CASSPGRRGDTQYF
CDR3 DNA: TGTGCCAGCAGCCCCGGGCGAAGGGGAGATACGCAGTATTTT

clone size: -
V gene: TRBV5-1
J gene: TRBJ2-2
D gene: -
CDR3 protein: CASSLGSGTGELFF
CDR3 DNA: TGCGCCAGCAGCTTGGGGTCGGGCACCGGGGAGCTGTTTTTT

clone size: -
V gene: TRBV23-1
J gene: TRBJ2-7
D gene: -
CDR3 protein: CASSQSLPTDEQYF
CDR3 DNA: TGCGCCAGCAGTCAATCCCTTCCGACTGACGAGCAGTACTTC

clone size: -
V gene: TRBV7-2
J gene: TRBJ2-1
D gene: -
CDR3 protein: CASSSGGSGNNEQFF
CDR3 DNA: TGTGCCAGCAGCTCAGGCGGTAGCGGAAACAATGAGCAGTTCTTC

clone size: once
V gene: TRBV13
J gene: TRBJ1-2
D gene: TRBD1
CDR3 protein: CASSLLGTGSYGYTF
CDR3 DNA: TGTGCCAGCAGCTTATTAGGGACAGGGAGCTATGGCTACACCTTC

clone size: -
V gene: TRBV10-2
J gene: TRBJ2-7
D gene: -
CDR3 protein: CASLPTGDYEQYF
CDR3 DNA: TGCGCCAGCTTGCCGACGGGAGACTACGAGCAGTACTTC

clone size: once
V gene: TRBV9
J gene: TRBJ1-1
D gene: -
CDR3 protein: CASSTGTSNTEAFF
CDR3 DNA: TGTGCCAGCAGTACAGGGACAAGCAACACTGAAGCTTTCTTT

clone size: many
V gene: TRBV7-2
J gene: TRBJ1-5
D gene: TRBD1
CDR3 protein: CASSFNRGPGQPQHF
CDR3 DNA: TGTGCCAGCAGCTTCAACAGGGGGCCTGGACAGCCCCAGCATTTT

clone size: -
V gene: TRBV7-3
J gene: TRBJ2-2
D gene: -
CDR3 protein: CASSLNAGHVDTGELFF
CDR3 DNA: TGTGCCAGCAGCTTAAACGCGGGGCACGTTGACACCGGGGAGCTGTTTTTT

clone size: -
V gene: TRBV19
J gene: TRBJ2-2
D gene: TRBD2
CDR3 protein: CASSILSGRADTGELFF
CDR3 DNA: TGTGCCAGTAGTATTCTTAGCGGGAGGGCCGACACCGGGGAGCTGTTTTTT

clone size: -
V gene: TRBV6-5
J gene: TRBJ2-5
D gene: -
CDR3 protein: CASRREETQYF
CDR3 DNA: TGTGCCAGCAGGAGGGAAGAGACCCAGTACTTC

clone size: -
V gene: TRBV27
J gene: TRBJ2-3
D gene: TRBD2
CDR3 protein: CASRLAGGTPDTQYF
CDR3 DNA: TGTGCCAGCAGGTTAGCGGGAGGAACCCCAGATACGCAGTATTTT

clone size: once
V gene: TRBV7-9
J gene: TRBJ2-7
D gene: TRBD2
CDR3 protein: CASSSDTSGSSYEQYF
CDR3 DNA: TGTGCCAGCAGCTCGGATACCAGCGGGAGTTCCTACGAGCAGTACTTC

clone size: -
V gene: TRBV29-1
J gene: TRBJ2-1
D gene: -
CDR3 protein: CSVGTQRGEQFF
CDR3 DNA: TGCAGCGTCGGGACCCAGAGAGGTGAGCAGTTCTTC

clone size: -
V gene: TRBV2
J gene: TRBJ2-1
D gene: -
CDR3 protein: CASSIGPNNEQFF
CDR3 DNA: TGTGCCAGCAGTATCGGTCCTAACAATGAGCAGTTCTTC

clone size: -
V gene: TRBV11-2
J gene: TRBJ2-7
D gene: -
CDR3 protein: CASSLDPWQLGYEQYF
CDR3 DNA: TGTGCCAGCAGCTTAGACCCCTGGCAATTAGGCTACGAGCAGTACTTC

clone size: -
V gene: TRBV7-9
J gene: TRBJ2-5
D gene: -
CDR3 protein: CASSLPTKETQYF
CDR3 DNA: TGTGCCAGCAGCTTACCGACCAAAGAGACCCAGTACTTC

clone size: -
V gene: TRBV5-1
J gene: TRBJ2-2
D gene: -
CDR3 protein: CASSLAGTLNTGELFF
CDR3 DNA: TGCGCCAGCAGCTTGGCGGGGACTCTGAACACCGGGGAGCTGTTTTTT

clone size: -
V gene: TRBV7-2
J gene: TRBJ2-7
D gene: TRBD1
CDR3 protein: CASSLARSRDRDYEQYF
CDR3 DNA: TGTGCCAGCAGCTTAGCTAGGTCCCGGGACAGGGACTACGAGCAGTACTTC

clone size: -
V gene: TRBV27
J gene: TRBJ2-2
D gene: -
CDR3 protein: CASVGSLNTGELFF
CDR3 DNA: TGTGCCAGTGTGGGGTCACTGAACACCGGGGAGCTGTTTTTT

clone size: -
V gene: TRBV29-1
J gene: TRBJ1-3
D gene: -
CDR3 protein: CSVVSADSGNTIYF
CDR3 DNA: TGCAGCGTTGTTTCTGCAGACTCTGGAAACACCATATATTTT

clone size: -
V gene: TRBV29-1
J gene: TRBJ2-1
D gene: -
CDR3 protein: CSFDYNEQFF
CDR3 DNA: TGCAGCTTCGACTACAATGAGCAGTTCTTC

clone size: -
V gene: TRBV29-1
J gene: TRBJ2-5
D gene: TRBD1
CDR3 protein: CSVAGGGETQYF
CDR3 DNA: TGCAGCGTTGCAGGGGGCGGAGAGACCCAGTACTTC

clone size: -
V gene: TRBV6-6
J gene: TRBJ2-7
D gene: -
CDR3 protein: CASSLDSVPYF
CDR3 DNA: TGTGCCAGCAGCCTGGACAGTGTACCGTACTTC

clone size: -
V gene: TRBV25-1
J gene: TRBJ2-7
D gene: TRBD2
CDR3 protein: CASSEGGVPYEQYF
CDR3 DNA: TGTGCCAGCAGTGAGGGGGGGGTCCCCTACGAGCAGTACTTC

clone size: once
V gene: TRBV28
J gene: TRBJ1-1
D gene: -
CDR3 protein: CASVRMNTEAFF
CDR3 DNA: TGTGCCAGCGTCCGGATGAACACTGAAGCTTTCTTT

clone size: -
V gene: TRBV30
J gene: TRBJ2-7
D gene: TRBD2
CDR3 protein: CAWSVTLAASYEQYF
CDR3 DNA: TGTGCCTGGAGTGTAACGCTAGCGGCTTCCTACGAGCAGTACTTC

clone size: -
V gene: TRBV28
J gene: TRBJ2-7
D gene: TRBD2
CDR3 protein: CASSPRTSGTYEQYF
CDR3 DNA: TGTGCCAGCAGCCCTCGGACTAGCGGGACCTACGAGCAGTACTTC